A single sample is the source of the 27 T cell receptor beta chains below, sequenced in a study of cytomegalovirus exposure and HLA in healthy donors. PCR employed 60 Vbeta and 13 Jbeta primers. Repertoires were generated with immunoSEQ multiplex PCR, while TCRdb's copy carries only in-frame clones and drops some. The table has around 100,000 clones, 84% seen once. The sequenced sample was PBMCs. The receptor source for this set is a young woman in good health and CMV-seropositive.

The chain is built from TRBV27 and TRBJ1-4; the D is unclear. CDR1 is MNHEY and CDR2 is SMNVEV in the germline V gene (reference sequence). V lost 2 bases and J lost 0, with 7 bases in between. The CDR3 is 15 residues long. CDR3 DNA sequence: TGTGCCAGCAGTTTAAGCACCACAACTAATGAAAAACTGTTTTTT. It yields the protein CASSLSTTTNEKLFF.

J is TRBJ2-1 and V is TRBV6-1, with unresolved D. The germline V gene encodes CDR1 MNHNS and CDR2 SASEGT. The V end lost 8 bases, the J end lost 8 bases, and 10 bases lay between the germline ends. The CDR3 length is 11 residues. The CDR3 nucleotides are TGTGCCAGCTTTTCAGGTGATGAGCAGTTCTTC. Residues: CASFSGDEQFF.

The sample holds one count of this clone. The CDR3 coding sequence is TGTGCCAGCAGCCAAGGGTTCCAGGCTAACTATGGCTACACCTTC. This gives the protein CASSQGFQANYGYTF. The chain combines TRBV4-2 with TRBJ1-2; D not certain. Between the trimmed V and J ends, which lost 1 base and 0 bases, there was a span of 9 bases. The CDR3 has 15 residues. In germline, CDR1 is LGHNA, CDR2 YNFKEQ.

V usage is TRBV2 and J usage is TRBJ2-7; 8 nucleotides align to TRBD1. J lost 7 bases, V lost 10 bases, and 15 bases had no gene match. Germline V CDR1 and CDR2: SNHLY, FYNNEI. The CDR3 has 14 amino acids. Here the CDR3 reads CATSRFGTGGEQYF. The CDR3 bases are TGTGCCACATCTAGGTTTGGGACAGGAGGTGAGCAGTACTTC.

The J gene is TRBJ1-5, the V gene TRBV7-8; D gene uncertain. The length of the CDR3 is 16 residues. CDR1 and CDR2 (germline): SGHVS, FQNEAQ. Trimming removed 1 base from V and 3 bases from J, with 13 bases in between. The CDR3 nucleotides are TGTGCCAGCAGCTTAGAAGGACGGGGATTCAATCAGCCCCAGCATTTT. Its translation is CASSLEGRGFNQPQHF.

This clone was observed once. The chain recombines TRBV7-8 with TRBJ1-2; D ambiguous. Trimming removed 3 bases at V and 4 bases at J, with 9 bases between. The CDR3 covers 13 residues. Germline V gene data show CDR1 as SGHVS and CDR2 as FQNEAQ. The CDR3 DNA follows: TGTGCCAGCAGCTTTGGCAGTGGCTATGGCTACACCTTC. Amino acid sequence: CASSFGSGYGYTF.

The CDR3 DNA is TGTGCCAGCACCCGCGCGGAGGGTTATCCCCTATATGGCTACACCTTC. Protein sequence: CASTRAEGYPLYGYTF. The genes are TRBV28 and TRBJ1-2; no clear D gene. The CDR3 spans 16 residues. Trimming left V 7 bases short and J 5 bases short, with 23 bases between. Germline loops: CDR1 MDHEN, CDR2 SYDVKM.

The chain links TRBV6-4 to TRBJ2-2, with TRBD2 as a possible D gene (6 bases). This CDR3 contains 14 residues. V was cut by 2 bases and J by 2 bases, with 6 bases left in between. Germline CDR1 is MRHNA and CDR2 is SNTAGT. CDR3 nucleotides: TGTGCCAGCAGTGACGGGACTAACACCGGGGAGCTGTTTTTT. This translates into CASSDGTNTGELFF.

This rearrangement joins TRBV30 to TRBJ2-5, with TRBD2 identical over 13 bases. The V and J ends lost 1 base and 2 bases, in that order; junction bases with no gene match: 4. Germline-derived CDR1 and CDR2 are GTSNPN and SVGIG (reference sequence). There are 16 residues in the CDR3. CDR3 bases: TGTGCCTGGAGTGACGGACTAGCGGGAGAGCAAGAGACCCAGTACTTC. Encoded protein: CAWSDGLAGEQETQYF.

The chain links TRBV6-5 to TRBJ2-6; D might be TRBD1 (5 bases). Per the germline V gene, CDR1 is MNHEY and CDR2 is SVGAGI. Trimming left V 0 bases short and J 2 bases short, with 8 bases between. The CDR3 has 16 amino acids. The CDR3 nucleotides are TGTGCCAGCAGTTACTCAGCCAGGGCTGGGGCCAACGTCCTGACTTTC. Translated, it gives CASSYSARAGANVLTF.

In the case of this clone: Mismatch with germline at one junction end may stem from a read error. This chain uses TRBV7-9 with TRBJ2-3, with TRBD2 matching over 10 bases. The CDR3 runs 17 residues. Germline V gene sequence: CDR1 SEHNR, CDR2 FQNEAQ (reference sequence). The CDR3 nucleotides read TGTGGCAGCAGCTCCCGACGACTAGCGGGTGCGGCTTATACGCAGTATTTT. Its translation is CGSSSRRLAGAAYTQYF. The whole variable domain, filled in from reference TRBV7-9 and TRBJ2-3, reads DTGVSQNPRHKITKRGQNVTFRCDPISEHNRLYWYRQTLGQGPEFLTYFQNEAQLEKSRLLSDRFSAERPKGSFSTLEIQRTEQGDSAMYLCGSSSRRLAGAAYTQYFGPGTRLTVL.

V is TRBV9 and J is TRBJ2-5; 7 bases agree with TRBD2. Germline CDR1 reads SGDLS; CDR2 reads YYNGEE. The CDR3 contains 16 residues. V was pared by 8 bases and J by 4 bases, with 17 bases of the junction left unmatched. In nucleotides, the CDR3 is TGTGCCAGTTCGCCGGGAGGCGGGAGAGGTAGAGAGACCCAGTACTTC. As protein: CASSPGGGRGRETQYF.

This chain connects TRBV5-6 to TRBJ1-2; D possibly corresponds to TRBD1 (5 bases). Trimming removed 1 base from V and 9 bases from J, with 16 bases in between. This CDR3 is 14 amino acids long. Germline loops: CDR1 SGHDT, CDR2 YYEEEE. CDR3 loop: CASSLLRVPDSYTF. The CDR3 DNA reads as TGTGCCAGCAGCTTGCTTAGGGTGCCGGACAGCTACACCTTC.

The chain links TRBV7-9 to TRBJ1-1; no reliable D call. This CDR3 has 16 residues. Trimming removed 1 base from V and 2 bases from J, with 14 bases in between. Germline lookup yields CDR1 SEHNR and CDR2 FQNEAQ (reference sequence). The CDR3 is CASSLGWWAYNTEAFF. The CDR3 nucleotides are TGTGCCAGCAGCTTAGGGTGGTGGGCCTACAACACTGAAGCTTTCTTT.

This clone was counted between two and nine times. This rearrangement joins TRBV6-1 to TRBJ1-1; weak D call: TRBD1 (6 bases). V lost 1 base and J 8 bases, leaving 17 bases between the germline ends. Germline-derived CDR1 and CDR2 are MNHNS and SASEGT. CDR3 length equals 15 residues. The CDR3 loop is CASSEVTGQNMEAFF. CDR3 sequence (DNA): TGTGCCAGCAGTGAAGTTACTGGACAGAACATGGAAGCTTTCTTT.

This clone counts as medium-sized. This rearrangement joins TRBV4-2 to TRBJ2-6, with a possible D match to TRBD2 (6 bases). Trimming stripped 0 bases from V and 2 bases from J, with 8 bases between. CDR3 length: 16 amino acids. Germline assignment: CDR1 LGHNA and CDR2 YNFKEQ. The CDR3 coding sequence is TGTGCCAGCAGCCAAGATGGAGGGACTGGGGCCAACGTCCTGACTTTC. Its protein is CASSQDGGTGANVLTF.

The chain employs TRBV5-6 and TRBJ1-2, with D possibly being TRBD1 (6 bases). The CDR3 length is 15 residues. Trimming stripped 6 bases from V and 4 bases from J, with 19 bases between. From germline, CDR1 is SGHDT and CDR2 YYEEEE. CDR3 protein: CASTQQGARIYGYTF. CDR3 sequence (DNA): TGTGCCAGCACGCAACAGGGTGCACGGATCTATGGCTACACCTTC.

J is TRBJ2-1 and V is TRBV7-9; 10 bases align to TRBD2. Trimming removed 5 bases from V and 8 bases from J; junction bases left unmatched: 6. CDR1 is SEHNR, CDR2 FQNEAQ, per germline (reference sequence). The CDR3 runs to 14 residues. CDR3 loop: CASSRSGRWDEQFF. CDR3 coding DNA: TGTGCCAGCAGCCGTAGCGGGAGGTGGGATGAGCAGTTCTTC.

The chain employs TRBV10-3 and TRBJ2-7, with 8 bases identical to TRBD1. J lost 3 bases, V lost 8 bases, and 9 bases had no gene match. The CDR3 has 14 amino acids. Germline-derived CDR1 and CDR2 are ENHRY and SYGVKD. CDR3 bases: TGTGCCATCGGGGTCGGACAGGGACACTACGAGCAGTACTTC. Encoded protein: CAIGVGQGHYEQYF.

This clone appeared once. V is TRBV6-6 and J is TRBJ1-5; 7 bases match TRBD1. Germline trimming cut 6 bases from V and 1 base from J; bases unmatched to any gene: 6. Germline CDR1 reads MNHNY; CDR2 reads SVGAGI (reference sequence). This CDR3 spans 15 amino acids. CDR3 sequence reads: CASSGQVRSNQPQHF. The CDR3 nucleotides are TGTGCCAGCAGCGGACAGGTGAGAAGCAATCAGCCCCAGCATTTT.

The chain combines TRBV4-1 with TRBJ1-5; D is ambiguous. The CDR3 spans 15 residues. V lost 4 bases to trimming and J lost 6 bases, with 16 bases between them. CDR1 MGHRA and CDR2 YSYEKL come from the germline V gene. CDR3 protein: CASSPLTGGSQPQHF. The CDR3 DNA reads as TGCGCCAGCAGCCCCCTGACCGGAGGTAGTCAGCCCCAGCATTTT.

This chain connects TRBV28 to TRBJ2-7; D is unresolved. The CDR3 runs 11 residues. Deletions cut 4 bases from V and 2 bases from J, with 3 bases between. The germline gives CDR1 MDHEN, CDR2 SYDVKM. Here the CDR3 DNA reads TGTGCCAGCAGTTCAGCCTACGAGCAGTACTTC. Its translation: CASSSAYEQYF.

The V call is TRBV6-6, the J call TRBJ2-1; TRBD1 matches at 12 bases. The J segment lost 9 bases and the V segment lost 6 bases, leaving 9 bases of the junction unmatched. In germline, CDR1 is MNHNY, CDR2 SVGAGI (reference sequence). The CDR3 loop spans 15 amino acids. The CDR3 sequence is CASRMPGTGGSEQFF. The CDR3 nucleotides are TGTGCCAGCAGAATGCCCGGGACAGGGGGCAGTGAGCAGTTCTTC.

The chain joins TRBV27 to TRBJ1-5; a weak D match, TRBD1 (5 bases). Trimming took off 2 bases at V and 5 bases at J, with 13 bases between the two ends. Per the germline V gene, CDR1 is MNHEY and CDR2 is SMNVEV (reference sequence). This CDR3 region has 15 residues. The CDR3 here is CASSLGGVSHQPQHF. As DNA, the CDR3 is TGTGCCAGCAGTTTAGGGGGGGTTAGTCATCAGCCCCAGCATTTT.

The V call is TRBV4-2, the J call TRBJ2-7; 7 positions match TRBD1. Germline V gene sequence: CDR1 LGHNA, CDR2 YNFKEQ. The CDR3 is 16 residues long. V trimming: 0 bases; J trimming: 0 bases; junction bases outside the gene matches: 5. The CDR3: CASSQDHAGGSYEQYF. The CDR3 DNA reads as TGTGCCAGCAGCCAAGACCACGCAGGGGGCTCCTACGAGCAGTACTTC.

This clone was counted a single time. The V and J genes are TRBV7-9 and TRBJ2-1, with D maybe TRBD1 (6 bases). This CDR3 is built from 15 residues. V lost 2 bases, J lost 3 bases, and 11 bases lay in between. Per the germline V gene, CDR1 is SEHNR and CDR2 is FQNEAQ (reference sequence). DNA for the CDR3: TGTGCCAGCAGCTTATCGGGACATCTCTACAATGAGCAGTTCTTC. Translating gives CASSLSGHLYNEQFF.

The chain carries TRBV18 and TRBJ2-4; tentatively, D is TRBD1 (5 bases). Germline V gives CDR1 KGHSH, CDR2 LQKENI. V shed 4 bases and J shed 8 bases, with 9 bases lying between them. The CDR3 extends over 12 amino acids. The CDR3 is CASSRLGDIQYF. The CDR3 bases are TGTGCCAGCTCACGATTAGGGGACATTCAGTACTTC.